Below are 13 T cell receptor beta chains sequenced from a single sample in a study of OX40 agonist ivuxolimab in advanced cancers. Using immunoSEQ multiplex PCR, the repertoire was profiled, and TCRdb retains in-frame clones only, with some absent. The sample has 60,000 to 75,000 clones, about four fifths seen once. The material sequenced was CD4+ or CD8+ T cells sorted from blood, taken in a trial of the OX40 agonist ivuxolimab. These receptors were collected from an adult with an advanced solid tumor such as melanoma, head and neck, liver or kidney cancer.

The genes are TRBV2 and TRBJ2-7; D unresolved. Germline loops: CDR1 SNHLY, CDR2 FYNNEI. The length of the CDR3 is 14 residues. Trimming pared 4 bases from V and 2 bases from J, leaving 12 bases between. In nucleotides, the CDR3 is TGTGCCAGCAGTGGGGTTGTACGGACCTACGAGCAGTACTTC. It translates to CASSGVVRTYEQYF.

The chain is built from TRBV5-4 and TRBJ1-2; 9 nucleotides match TRBD1. J was trimmed by 8 bases and V by 0 bases; bases with no gene match: 8. CDR3 size: 15 residues. Looked up from germline, CDR1 is SGHNT and CDR2 is YYREEE (reference sequence). The CDR3 spells CASSLAGTGNGGYTF. The CDR3 bases are TGTGCCAGCAGCTTGGCCGGGACAGGGAACGGCGGCTACACCTTC. Complete variable domain (other parts from reference TRBV5-4 and TRBJ1-2): ETGVTQSPTHLIKTRGQQVTLRCSSQSGHNTVSWYQQALGQGPQFIFQYYREEENGRGNFPPRFSGLQFPNYSSELNVNALELDDSALYLCASSLAGTGNGGYTFGSGTRLTVV.

This chain's CDR3 is CASTGQANYGYTF. Here the CDR3 DNA reads TGTGCCAGCACAGGACAAGCTAACTATGGCTACACCTTC. The chain is built from TRBV6-1 and TRBJ1-2; possibly TRBD1 for D (5 bases). V lost 7 bases and J lost 0, with 9 bases in between. The CDR3 is made up of 13 amino acids. CDR1 is MNHNS and CDR2 is SASEGT in the germline V gene.

This clone was seen only once. V and J are TRBV6-5 and TRBJ2-5; D unclear. V dropped 2 bases and J dropped 7 bases, with 5 bases sitting between them. The CDR3 loop spans 11 amino acids. Germline CDR1 MNHEY, CDR2 SVGAGI. CDR3 region: CASSYMGTQYF. CDR3 bases: TGTGCCAGCAGTTACATGGGGACCCAGTACTTC.

The sample holds one count of this clone. The chain recombines TRBV18 with TRBJ1-4; 7 nucleotides agree with TRBD1. Germline V gene sequence: CDR1 KGHSH, CDR2 LQKENI. V shed 3 bases, J shed 0 bases, and the junction held 10 bases outside the gene matches. The CDR3 sequence is 18 residues long. The DNA for the CDR3 is TGTGCCAGCTCACCGAATCGACAGGGACGGTCAACTAATGAAAAACTGTTTTTT. This encodes CASSPNRQGRSTNEKLFF.

The chain couples TRBV13 to TRBJ2-3; D remains unclear. Per the germline V gene, CDR1 is PRHDT and CDR2 is FYEKMQ (reference sequence). The CDR3 extends over 13 amino acids. Trimming shortened V by 1 base and J by 1 base, and 3 bases separated the two germline ends. The CDR3 protein is CASSLEGTDTQYF. In DNA, the CDR3 is TGTGCCAGCAGCTTAGAGGGCACAGATACGCAGTATTTT.

The CDR3 region has the DNA TGTGCCAGCAGCCGGACAGGGGAGCCTAGCAATCAGCCCCAGCATTTT. This gives the protein CASSRTGEPSNQPQHF. The chain is built from TRBV5-6 and TRBJ1-5; TRBD1 agrees at 9 bases. Germline loops: CDR1 SGHDT, CDR2 YYEEEE. The junction had 5 bases not matched to a gene; V was cut back by 4 bases and J by 0 bases. This CDR3 comprises 16 residues.

As DNA, the CDR3 is TGCGCCAGCAGCTTGGGGCTGGGAAGAACTGAAGCTTTCTTT. Its translation: CASSLGLGRTEAFF. The chain uses TRBV5-1 and TRBJ1-1; D uncertain. V lost 0 bases and J lost 5, with 11 bases in between. Germline CDR1 is SGHRS and CDR2 is YFSETQ. The CDR3 totals 14 residues.

The genes are TRBV29-1 and TRBJ2-2; D not certain. Germline CDR1 and CDR2: SQVTM and ANQGSEA. The CDR3 is 14 residues long. The V and J ends lost 4 bases and 5 bases respectively, with 14 bases between them. The CDR3 sequence is CSVVGLLGTGELFF. The CDR3 nucleotides are TGCAGCGTTGTCGGCCTATTGGGGACCGGGGAGCTGTTTTTT.

The CDR3 spells CASKWGRPYEQYF. DNA of the CDR3: TGTGCCAGCAAGTGGGGGCGCCCCTACGAGCAGTACTTC. The chain joins TRBV21-1 to TRBJ2-7; TRBD1, the D gene given by the table, was not confirmed from the DNA. TRBV21-1 is reported as a pseudogene. The CDR3 is 13 residues long.

V is TRBV7-2 and J is TRBJ2-2, with TRBD2 matching 7 bases. The V gene end was trimmed by 1 base and the J gene end by 3 bases; junction bases not matched to a gene: 2. The V gene's germline CDR1 is SGHTA and CDR2 FQGNSA. The CDR3 is made up of 15 amino acids. The CDR3 protein is CASSLVGGYTGELFF. Written as DNA, the CDR3 is TGTGCCAGCAGCTTAGTCGGGGGGTACACCGGGGAGCTGTTTTTT.

V is TRBV7-9 and J is TRBJ2-1; TRBD2 agrees at 12 bases. Germline V lookup: CDR1 SEHNR, CDR2 FQNEAQ (reference sequence). Germline trimming cut 6 bases from V and 7 bases from J; bases unmatched to any gene: 4. CDR3 length equals 14 residues. The CDR3 is CASRGTSGWNEQFF. The CDR3 DNA reads TGTGCCAGCAGGGGGACTAGCGGGTGGAATGAGCAGTTCTTC.

The V and J genes are TRBV2 and TRBJ2-5, with D possibly being TRBD1 (6 bases). Germline loops: CDR1 SNHLY, CDR2 FYNNEI. This CDR3 region has 15 residues. V lost 7 bases and J 10 bases, leaving 25 bases between the germline ends. CDR3 loop: CASIAVLGGKEGQYF. In DNA, the CDR3 is TGTGCCAGCATCGCAGTCCTTGGGGGCAAAGAGGGCCAGTACTTC. Filled out from reference TRBV2 and TRBJ2-5, the complete variable domain reads EPEVTQTPSHQVTQMGQEVILRCVPISNHLYFYWYRQILGQKVEFLVSFYNNEISEKSEIFDDQFSVERPDGSNFTLKIRSTKLEDSAMYFCASIAVLGGKEGQYFGPGTRLLVL.